These 11 T cell receptor beta chains were all obtained from the same sample, sequenced in a study of T cell repertoires in cytomegalovirus infection. TCRdb analysed the reads with MiXCR anew, one entry per CDR3 protein. The sample includes more than 400,000 distinct CDR3 sequences, more than 25% of them seen just once. The sequenced sample was PBMCs. These receptors all come from a human donor in good health (CMV status not recorded). Some clones in this sample may be carry-over from other donors' samples.

In nucleotides, the CDR3 is TGTGCCAGCAGTTACATTCCGGGGGCCAACGTCCTGACTTTC. Amino acids: CASSYIPGANVLTF. The chain uses TRBV6-5 and TRBJ2-6; unclear D gene. Between the trimmed V and J ends, which lost 2 bases and 4 bases, there was a span of 6 bases. The CDR3 is made up of 14 amino acids. Germline loops: CDR1 MNHEY, CDR2 SVGAGI.

Ten or more counts support this clonotype. This chain links TRBV12-3 or TRBV12-4 with TRBJ2-3, with D maybe TRBD1 (6 bases). Trimming cost V 2 bases and J 6 bases, with 12 bases left between them. This CDR3 is built from 14 residues. CDR3 nucleotide sequence: TGTGCCAGCAGTTTACAGGGGCCTTCGGATACGCAGTATTTT. Translating it yields CASSLQGPSDTQYF.

The J gene is TRBJ2-7, the V gene TRBV25-1; 10 nucleotides align to TRBD2. Germline CDR1 reads MGHDK; CDR2 reads SYGVNS. Trimming removed 6 bases from V and 7 bases from J; junction bases left unmatched: 6. The CDR3 totals 13 residues. The CDR3 nucleotides read TGTGCCAGCAGGGCTAGCGGGAGTTCTGAGCAGTACTTC. Amino acids: CASRASGSSEQYF.

The J gene is TRBJ2-1, the V gene TRBV29-1; D possibly matches TRBD1 or TRBD2 (5 bases each). The CDR3 has 14 residues. The germline CDR1 and CDR2 sequences are SQVTM and ANQGSEA. CDR3 protein: CRATGTHLYNEQFF. Written as DNA, the CDR3 is TGCAGAGCGACCGGGACCCATCTTTACAATGAGCAGTTCTTC.

The chain uses TRBV11-2 and TRBJ2-6; no definite D call. CDR3 length: 18 residues. The V end lost 0 bases, the J end lost 0 bases, and 12 bases lay between the germline ends. Germline V gene sequence: CDR1 SGHAT, CDR2 FQNNGV. CDR3 region: CASSLESQFASGANVLTF. CDR3 nucleotide sequence: TGTGCCAGCAGCTTAGAGAGCCAGTTCGCCTCTGGGGCCAACGTCCTGACTTTC.

The rearrangement joins TRBV10-3 to TRBJ2-3; D perhaps matches TRBD1 (6 bases). This CDR3 contains 13 residues. The ends were cut back, 6 bases at V and 6 bases at J, with 13 bases in the middle. Germline-derived CDR1 and CDR2 are ENHRY and SYGVKD. The CDR3: CAIRSGEFDTQYF. CDR3 nucleotide sequence: TGTGCCATCAGGTCAGGGGAGTTTGATACGCAGTATTTT.

J is TRBJ1-2 and V is TRBV7-9; D not resolved. Per germline, CDR1 SEHNR and CDR2 FQNEAQ (reference sequence). Trimming removed 5 bases from V and 4 bases from J, with 8 bases in between. CDR3 length equals 12 residues. CDR3: CASSRPLYGYTF. The CDR3 nucleotides read TGTGCCAGCAGCCGACCGCTCTATGGCTACACCTTC.

The V gene is TRBV7-2, the J gene TRBJ2-3; D possibly corresponds to TRBD2 (5 bases). The CDR3 has 15 amino acids. Germline V gene sequence: CDR1 SGHTA, CDR2 FQGNSA. V was cut by 1 base and J by 3 bases, with 11 bases left in between. CDR3 nucleotide sequence: TGTGCCAGCAGCTTAGGCCCAGCGGAAACAGATACGCAGTATTTT. This codes for CASSLGPAETDTQYF.

This clonotype has just a few counts. The chain combines TRBV6-1 with TRBJ1-2; D gene unclear. Germline V gives CDR1 MNHNS, CDR2 SASEGT. CDR3 size: 12 residues. Trimming pared 8 bases from V and 3 bases from J, leaving 10 bases between. CDR3 protein: CASYGTDYGYTF. CDR3 in DNA: TGTGCCAGCTATGGAACGGACTATGGCTACACCTTC.

V and J are TRBV20-1 and TRBJ1-1; D perhaps matches TRBD1 (5 bases). Germline assignment: CDR1 DFQATT and CDR2 SNEGSKA (reference sequence). V was clipped by 5 bases and J by 1 base, with 14 bases between them. The CDR3 totals 14 residues. DNA of the CDR3: TGCAGTGCTCTGCTGTGGGACGGGAACACTGAAGCTTTCTTT. Translation gives CSALLWDGNTEAFF.

This chain uses TRBV9 with TRBJ1-5; maybe TRBD1 (6 bases). This CDR3 spans 15 amino acids. The germline gives CDR1 SGDLS, CDR2 YYNGEE. Trimming removed 3 bases from V and 3 bases from J, with 13 bases in between. The CDR3 DNA is TGTGCCAGCAGCGAAGCAGGGGATCTCAATCAGCCCCAGCATTTT. It encodes CASSEAGDLNQPQHF.